The present T cell receptor beta chain was sequenced within a study of CD8+ T cells in alopecia areata (dated by TCRdb to 2016 to 2019). For context, the study as a whole: The treated patients, all with moderate-to-severe alopecia areata, were enrolled in an open-label pilot trial of oral tofacitinib given at 5 to 10 mg twice daily. Tofacitinib was administered for 6 to 18 months, and 6 months of follow-up off drug were then conducted to assess delayed response and recurrence. Disease severity in treated patients was measured with the SALT score, which quantifies the percentage of affected scalp surface area. The study used high-throughput TCRbeta sequencing to examine T cell clonal expansion in alopecia areata, in both the C3H/HeJ mouse model and human patients. Human TCRbeta sequencing covered scalp tissue and sorted CD4+ and CD8+ peripheral blood T cells from patchy and totalis/universalis alopecia areata patients and healthy controls. Biopsies were taken from tofacitinib-treated patients at baseline and again at 4 and 24 weeks into treatment, and several of those patients also had a later scalp biopsy. Scalp clonality was compared among normal scalp (n=4), patchy alopecia areata scalp (n=8), and alopecia totalis/universalis scalp (n=8). RNA was obtained with the PAXgene miRNA kit for fixed scalp, the miRNeasy kit for PBMCs, and the RNeasy kit for mouse skin. immunoSEQ multiplex PCR using 35 Vbeta forward primers and 13 Jbeta reverse primers was used to amplify TCRbeta CDR3 regions.

From a lookup of the germline V gene (reference sequence), CDR1 and CDR2 are SEHNR and FQNEAQ. Cut back by 4 bases and 1 base, the V and J ends lie 13 bases apart. Spanning cysteine to phenylalanine, the CDR3 consists of 15 amino acids. The retained sequence is limited to the CDR3, 45 bases, with the frame set at the first base. This clone was seen more than once but under ten times. The specificity of this receptor is unknown. Per-nucleotide qualities are absent, and no much larger clonotype sits a single base away. Paper-wide results and their limitations: Scalp TCR repertoire analysis is complicated because resident alphabeta T cells in normal human skin are also sequenced, whereas mouse skin is dominated by gammadelta T cells. Because the treated cohort was small and had only one nonresponder, larger studies are needed to examine links between baseline CD8+ expansion and response. Many expanded lesional clones were found to persist in scalp and blood during tofacitinib treatment, and relapse after treatment cessation may be partly explained by this persistence. Higher clonality and more expanded CD8+ clones were observed in lesional scalp than in normal scalp, particularly in alopecia totalis/universalis, a finding suggestive of antigenic drive. Scalp clonality and the number of expanded CD8+ clones among the top 100 scalp clones were significantly decreased by tofacitinib. Shared TCR sequences between patients were less evident than in mice, which may be partly attributable to HLA diversity in the patient population.

The library relied on the immunoSEQ multiplex PCR assay. RNA was extracted from all samples and reverse transcribed into cDNA as template for TCR sequencing. First-strand cDNA was synthesized using SuperScript III with a 2:1 mix of oligo-dT and random hexamers. A synthetic immune receptor repertoire was used to assess amplification bias, and residual bias was removed computationally. Turning to the authors' computational methods: Raw reads were preprocessed to remove errors, and CDR3 was defined according to IMGT conventions as the region from the conserved cysteine to phenylalanine. Clonality was computed as 1 minus the Shannon entropy, with the entropy normalized by log2 of the number of productive unique TCRs. CD4 or CD8 identity of scalp clones was inferred by cross-referencing scalp TCRbeta sequences with sorted blood CD4 and CD8 repertoires. The source is immuneACCESS, and TCRdb retained only in-frame sequences with V and J called. Part of the clones is not carried over; for the studies checked, unresolved V genes explain less than half of this, and the remainder is unexplained. V and J calls and clone size come straight from that table; D and trimming were deduced from the DNA. The sample data list some 190,000 clones, and 60% of these were observed just once. The top ten clonotypes cover over 0.9% of the sample.

In the paper's terms, the time point label means: less than 25 weeks on oral tofacitinib. The treatment or condition tag for this specimen amounts to: oral pan-JAK inhibitor, 5-10 mg twice daily. Lesional scalp punch biopsies and peripheral blood were obtained from alopecia areata patients. PBMCs were isolated by density centrifugation and stained for CD3, CD4 and CD8, after which CD4+ and CD8+ T cells were sorted on a FACSAria. The rearrangement combines TRBV7-9 with TRBJ1-1; TRBD1 could be the D gene, as 5 bases match. Sample: CD4+ T cells sorted from blood, taken at week 24, from a patient treated with tofacitinib. The origin of this receptor is a human donor with alopecia areata. The sequenced DNA: TGTGCCAGCAGCTCGGGGACCCGCCCGAACACTGAAGCTTTCTTT. Its translation reads: CASSSGTRPNTEAFF.